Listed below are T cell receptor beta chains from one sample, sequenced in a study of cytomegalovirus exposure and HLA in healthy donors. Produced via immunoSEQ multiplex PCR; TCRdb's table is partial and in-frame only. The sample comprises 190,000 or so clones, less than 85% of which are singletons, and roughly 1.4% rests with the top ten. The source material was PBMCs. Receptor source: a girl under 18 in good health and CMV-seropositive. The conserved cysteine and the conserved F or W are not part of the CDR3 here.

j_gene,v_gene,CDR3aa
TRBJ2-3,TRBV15,ATSRGAGGLDTQY
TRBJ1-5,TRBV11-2,ASSLGGPVAGASNQPQH
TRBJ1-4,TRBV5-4,ASSPRGGSATNEKLF
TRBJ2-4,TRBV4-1,ASSNPAGGGNIQY
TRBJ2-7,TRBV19,ASSIVASANYEQY
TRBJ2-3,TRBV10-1,ASSDHQGRRRAQY
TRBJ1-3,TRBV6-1,ATNRDIGNTIY
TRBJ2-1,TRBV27,ASSLRGVHNEQF
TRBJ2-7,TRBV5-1,ASSVYSSYEQY
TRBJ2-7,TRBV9,ASSLNYGEQY
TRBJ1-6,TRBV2,ASSGIQGPYNSPLH
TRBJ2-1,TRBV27,ASSAGLAGSDEQF
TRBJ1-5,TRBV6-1,ASSEREPNQPQH
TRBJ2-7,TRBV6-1,ASIVRTGGLEQY
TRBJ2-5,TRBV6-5,ASSWLQTQY
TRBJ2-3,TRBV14,ASSPLQRGAGDTQY
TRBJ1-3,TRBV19,ASSPAADSGNTIY
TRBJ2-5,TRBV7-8,ASSLKRWQETQY
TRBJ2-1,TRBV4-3,ASSPLGDYNEQF
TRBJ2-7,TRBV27,ASSLSAAYEQY
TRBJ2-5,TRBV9,ASTPFVAGGQETQY
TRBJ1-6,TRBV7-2,ASGSSYNSPLH
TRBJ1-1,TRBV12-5,ASGPGTGNTEAF
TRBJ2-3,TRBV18,ASSPLQGVGADTQY
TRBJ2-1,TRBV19,ASSRTTGTSYNEQF
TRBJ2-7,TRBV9,ASSVGGGTEQY
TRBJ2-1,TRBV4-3,ASSPMGVARQGPYNEQF
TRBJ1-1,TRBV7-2,ASSLQGMNTEAF
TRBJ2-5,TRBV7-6,AVPRRRTQY
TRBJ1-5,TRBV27,ASSQGASFQPQH
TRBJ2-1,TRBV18,ASSPRRGEYNEQF
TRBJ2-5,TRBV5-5,ASSGLAGGQETQY
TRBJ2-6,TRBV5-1,ASSPGLAGGGANVLT
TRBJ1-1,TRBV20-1,SAPHTEAF
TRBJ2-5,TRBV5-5,ASSLGVLGGAGETQY
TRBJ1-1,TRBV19,ASRSGQAITEAF
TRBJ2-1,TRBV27,ATRLAGGNEQF
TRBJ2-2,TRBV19,ASGEDRGTGELF
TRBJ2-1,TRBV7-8,ASSLALAGGLSEQF
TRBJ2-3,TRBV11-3,ASSLAVLEGDTQY
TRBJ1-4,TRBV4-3,ASSPEGGEKLF
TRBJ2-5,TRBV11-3,ASSPAAGALQETQY
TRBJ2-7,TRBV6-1,ASSGVSGINSYEQY
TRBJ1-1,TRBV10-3,AISESRDTEAF
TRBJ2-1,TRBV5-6,ASSVASGGWDYNEQF
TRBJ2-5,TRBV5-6,ASSPQGLAGGSAAQY
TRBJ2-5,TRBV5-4,ASSFYGGEETQY
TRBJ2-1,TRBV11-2,ASSLYWTSGGNNEQF
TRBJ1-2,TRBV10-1,ASTQQDLTGYT
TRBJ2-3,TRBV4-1,ASSQTLVLAADTQY
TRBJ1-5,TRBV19,ASQSSNQPQH
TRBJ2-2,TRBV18,ASSPGPSFDGELF
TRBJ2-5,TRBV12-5,ASGLVQSPSSVAGGLRETQY
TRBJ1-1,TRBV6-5,ASSRTGGGHTEAF
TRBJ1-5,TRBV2,ASSFSGTDNQPQH